These 11 T cell receptor beta chains came from one sample sequenced in a study of cytomegalovirus exposure and HLA in healthy donors. PCR used 60 Vbeta primers and 13 Jbeta primers. Some clones are missing from TCRdb's copy, which holds only in-frame ones; the method was immunoSEQ multiplex PCR. The sample gives 90,000 to 150,000 clones, 73% of which show up once; around 4.5% is in the top ten. Sequenced sample: PBMCs. The origin of the receptors is a woman aged 40 to 55 in good health and CMV-seronegative.

V is TRBV6-1 and J is TRBJ2-7, with 12 bases lining up with TRBD1. This CDR3 is built from 17 residues. V was clipped by 1 base and J by 1 base; unmatched bases: 5. Looked up from germline, CDR1 is MNHNS and CDR2 is SASEGT. CDR3: CASSEGDRGRSSYEQYF. The CDR3 nucleotides are TGTGCCAGCAGTGAAGGGGACAGGGGGCGTTCATCCTACGAGCAGTACTTC.

This clone was picked up a small number of times. The chain links TRBV7-9 to TRBJ2-7, with D hard to call. V was trimmed by 5 bases and J by 3 bases, leaving 11 bases between them. The CDR3 consists of 13 residues. CDR1 SEHNR and CDR2 FQNEAQ come from the germline V gene (reference sequence). CDR3 in DNA: TGTGCCAGCAGCACCTTCCCCTACTACGAGCAGTACTTC. Encoded protein: CASSTFPYYEQYF.

V and J are TRBV7-2 and TRBJ2-3; tentatively, D is TRBD2 (6 bases). Germline V gene data show CDR1 as SGHTA and CDR2 as FQGNSA. The CDR3 has 17 amino acids. V was clipped by 5 bases and J by 0 bases, with 18 bases between them. CDR3 sequence (DNA): TGTGCCAGCAGCGGGCGGCTCCCGGGACTTAGCACAGATACGCAGTATTTT. This encodes CASSGRLPGLSTDTQYF.

V is TRBV18 and J is TRBJ2-1; 8 bases line up with TRBD1. Germline CDR1 reads KGHSH; CDR2 reads LQKENI. The CDR3 runs to 16 residues. The junction had 6 bases not matched to a gene; V was cut back by 0 bases and J by 5 bases. CDR3 loop: CASSPPQGAGNNEQFF. The CDR3 DNA sequence: TGTGCCAGCTCACCACCCCAGGGGGCTGGGAACAATGAGCAGTTCTTC.

In its sample, this clone was seen once. This chain uses TRBV6-1 with TRBJ2-4; 7 nucleotides align to TRBD1. J was trimmed by 4 bases and V by 1 base; bases with no gene match: 7. The CDR3 length is 16 residues. Germline V gene lookup returns CDR1 MNHNS and CDR2 SASEGT. CDR3 amino acids: CASSEVRDRAKNIQYF. The DNA of the CDR3 is TGTGCCAGCAGTGAAGTTCGTGACAGGGCAAAAAACATTCAGTACTTC.

The gene calls are TRBV7-9 and TRBJ2-5, with unresolved D. The V gene's germline CDR1 is SEHNR and CDR2 FQNEAQ (reference sequence). The length of the CDR3 is 13 residues. V lost 3 bases, J lost 1 base, and 6 bases lay in between. The CDR3 nucleotides read TGTGCCAGCAGCTTGGTGGCCCAAGAGACCCAGTACTTC. This sequence encodes CASSLVAQETQYF.

The rearrangement uses TRBV7-2 and TRBJ1-1; D is ambiguous. Germline CDR1 SGHTA, CDR2 FQGNSA. V dropped 1 base and J dropped 5 bases, with 8 bases sitting between them. This CDR3 spans 13 amino acids. The CDR3 DNA sequence: TGTGCCAGCAGCTTAGTAGAGAATACTGAAGCTTTCTTT. Its translation: CASSLVENTEAFF. The variable domain in full, with the rest retrieved from reference TRBV7-2 and TRBJ1-1, is GAGVSQSPSNKVTEKGKDVELRCDPISGHTALYWYRQSLGQGLEFLIYFQGNSAPDKSGLPSDRFSAERTGGSVSTLTIQRTQQEDSAVYLCASSLVENTEAFFGQGTRLTVV.

The chain joins TRBV29-1 to TRBJ1-2; a possible D gene is TRBD1 (5 bases). The CDR3 extends over 12 amino acids. The germline V and J ends were trimmed by 6 bases and 4 bases, with 12 bases remaining between them. Germline V gene data show CDR1 as SQVTM and CDR2 as ANQGSEA. The CDR3 DNA reads TGCAGCGTCGCACGCACAGGCTATGGCTACACCTTC. Protein product: CSVARTGYGYTF.

This clone showed up just a few times. The chain couples TRBV5-1 to TRBJ1-1; D possibly corresponds to TRBD1 (5 bases). V lost 0 bases and J 7 bases, leaving 7 bases between the germline ends. This CDR3 contains 12 residues. CDR1 is SGHRS, CDR2 YFSETQ, per germline. CDR3 region: CASSLGQGEAFF. DNA for the CDR3: TGCGCCAGCAGCTTGGGGCAGGGTGAAGCTTTCTTT.

V gene TRBV7-9 combines with J gene TRBJ1-1; D ambiguous. The CDR3 contains 14 residues. Germline loops: CDR1 SEHNR, CDR2 FQNEAQ (reference sequence). V lost 4 bases and J lost 3, with 12 bases in between. The CDR3 region has the DNA TGTGCCAGCAGCTCCGGCGGCAGTTACACTGAAGCTTTCTTT. Residues: CASSSGGSYTEAFF.

This clone was detected once. The chain is built from TRBV5-1 and TRBJ2-7, with D hard to call. This CDR3 spans 13 amino acids. The V and J ends lost 0 bases and 3 bases respectively, with 7 bases between them. Germline values: CDR1 SGHRS, CDR2 YFSETQ. The CDR3 bases are TGCGCCAGCAGCTTGGGACAATTCTACGAGCAGTACTTC. It encodes CASSLGQFYEQYF.